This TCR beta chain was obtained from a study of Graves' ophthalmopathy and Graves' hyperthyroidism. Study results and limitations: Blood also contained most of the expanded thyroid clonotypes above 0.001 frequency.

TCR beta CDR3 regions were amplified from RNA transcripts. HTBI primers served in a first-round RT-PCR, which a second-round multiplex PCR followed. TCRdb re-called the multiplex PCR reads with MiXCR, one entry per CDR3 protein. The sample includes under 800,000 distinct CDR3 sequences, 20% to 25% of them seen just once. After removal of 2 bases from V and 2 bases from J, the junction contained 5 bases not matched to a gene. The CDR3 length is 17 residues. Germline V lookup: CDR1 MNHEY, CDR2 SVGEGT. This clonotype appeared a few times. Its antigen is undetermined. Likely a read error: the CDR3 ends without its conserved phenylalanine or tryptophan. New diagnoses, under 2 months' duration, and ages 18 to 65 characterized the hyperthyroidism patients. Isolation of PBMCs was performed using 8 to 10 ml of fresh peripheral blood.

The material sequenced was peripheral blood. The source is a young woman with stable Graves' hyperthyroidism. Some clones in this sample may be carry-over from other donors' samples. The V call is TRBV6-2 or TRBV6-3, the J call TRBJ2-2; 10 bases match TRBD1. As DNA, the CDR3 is TGTGCCAGCAGTTACCCTCGACAGGGGGCAAACACCGGGGAGCTGTTTTTG. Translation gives CASSYPRQGANTGELFL.